The rows below give T cell receptor beta chains drawn from one sample of a study of CD8 T cells in Susac syndrome. TCRdb fed the immunoSEQ multiplex PCR reads into MiXCR, producing one record per CDR3 protein. The table includes some 260,000 distinct CDR3 sequences, around 83% detected once. The sample comprised CD8+ T cells from PBMCs. These receptors were obtained from a human donor with multiple sclerosis. The CDR3 runs from the conserved cysteine through the conserved F or W. D genes are given only for firm matches. A row's size may be missing; if present it is once, few, many or a size class.

D,J,size,V,DNA,CDR3
TRBD1,TRBJ1-1,-,TRBV29-1,TGCAGCGTTGAACCATCGAGAGGGAAGGGGGCTGTCACTGAAGCTTTCTTT,CSVEPSRGKGAVTEAFF
-,TRBJ2-2,-,TRBV6-5,TGTGCCAGCAGTTACTCTGGCGTAAACACCGGGGAGCTGTTTTTT,CASSYSGVNTGELFF
-,TRBJ2-7,-,TRBV7-2,TGTGCCAGCAGCTTAAGGCCCCTCGGGGCCCCCCCTTACGAGCAGTACTTC,CASSLRPLGAPPYEQYF
-,TRBJ1-1,-,TRBV19,TGTGCCAGTACCACTGGGACTCAGTGGAGGGAGGACACTGAAGCTTTCTTT,CASTTGTQWREDTEAFF
-,TRBJ2-5,-,TRBV7-9,TGTGCCAGCAGCTTGGCGGAGACCCAGTACTTC,CASSLAETQYF
-,TRBJ2-1,-,TRBV5-6,TGTGCCAGCAGCTACAGGGTCGGAGAGTTCTTC,CASSYRVGEFF
TRBD1,TRBJ2-1,-,TRBV10-3,TGTGCCATCAGGGACAGGGAGGATATTGAGCAGTTCTTC,CAIRDREDIEQFF
-,TRBJ2-7,-,TRBV29-1,TGCAGCCCACTCCACCACGAGCAGTACTTC,CSPLHHEQYF
-,TRBJ2-1,-,TRBV11-2,TGTGCCAGCAGCTCCATGGCGGGGCGCTACAATGAGCAGTTCTTC,CASSSMAGRYNEQFF
-,TRBJ1-1,-,TRBV27,TGTGCCAGCAGTGATGGGGTGGTGACTGAAGCTTTCTTT,CASSDGVVTEAFF
-,TRBJ2-7,few,TRBV28,TGTGCCAGTTCCCCCCCGGGGCGCGGCGAGCAGTACTTC,CASSPPGRGEQYF
TRBD2,TRBJ2-7,-,TRBV6-2/TRBV6-3,TGTGCCAGCAAAGGGACTAGCGGACAGAGCTCCTACGAGCAGTACTTC,CASKGTSGQSSYEQYF
-,TRBJ2-1,-,TRBV4-2,TGTGCCAGCAGCCAAGATGTATGGCGGAACAATGAGCAGTTCTTC,CASSQDVWRNNEQFF
-,TRBJ2-7,-,TRBV30,TGTGCCTGGAGTGTACTCGGGACCTTTGATGAGCAGTACTTC,CAWSVLGTFDEQYF
-,TRBJ1-5,-,TRBV27,TGTGCCAGCAGTGGATCGGAGTTTAGCAATCAGCCCCAGCATTTT,CASSGSEFSNQPQHF
-,TRBJ1-1,-,TRBV7-2,TGTGCCACCCCTGTTACCGGGACTTACGAAGCTTTCTTT,CATPVTGTYEAFF
TRBD1,TRBJ2-7,-,TRBV7-3,TGTGCCAGCAGCTCCTCGATGGACAGGGACTACGAGCAGTACTTC,CASSSSMDRDYEQYF
-,TRBJ2-7,-,TRBV7-9,TGTGCCAGCAGCTTACCTACGGGAGCTGGCTACGAGCAGTACTTC,CASSLPTGAGYEQYF
-,TRBJ2-1,-,TRBV6-6,TGTGCCAGCCGGGGTGGGGTCAATGAGCAGTTCTTC,CASRGGVNEQFF
-,TRBJ2-1,-,TRBV6-2/TRBV6-3,TGTGCCAGCAGCCGACTGAAATACAATGAGCAGTTCTTC,CASSRLKYNEQFF
-,TRBJ2-1,-,TRBV12-3/TRBV12-4,TGTGCCAGCAGTGAGGACTACAATGAGCAGTTCTTC,CASSEDYNEQFF
-,TRBJ2-1,few,TRBV7-9,TGTGCCAGCAGTTTGAGTGAGCAGTTCTTC,CASSLSEQFF
-,TRBJ2-7,-,TRBV27,TGTGCCAGCAGTATCGGACTGCCCTACGAGCAGTACTTC,CASSIGLPYEQYF
-,TRBJ2-1,-,TRBV27,TGTGCCAGCAGGAGTATTTACTACAATGAGCAGTTCTTC,CASRSIYYNEQFF
TRBD1,TRBJ2-5,-,TRBV15,TGTGCCACCAGCAGCCGGGACAGCTTCTATGAGACCCAGTACTTC,CATSSRDSFYETQYF
-,TRBJ2-7,once,TRBV14,TGTGCCAGCAGCCCTAGGCCCCCCGAGCAGTACTTC,CASSPRPPEQYF
-,TRBJ2-1,-,TRBV25-1,TGTGCCAGCAGGATAGCGTTTGGAGGCCACAATGAGCAGTTCTTC,CASRIAFGGHNEQFF
-,TRBJ2-3,-,TRBV14,TGTGCCAGCAGCCAAGACTTTGGAGGATACACAGATACGCAGTATTTT,CASSQDFGGYTDTQYF
-,TRBJ2-7,few,TRBV6-5,TGTGCCAGCAGTTCGGGACCCCCCTACGAGCAGTACTTC,CASSSGPPYEQYF
TRBD2,TRBJ2-3,-,TRBV20-1,TGCAGGCCCTCCCCCTCAGAGCGGGAGAGACCTAGCACAGATACGCAGTATTTT,CRPSPSERERPSTDTQYF
TRBD1,TRBJ1-5,-,TRBV15,TGTGCCACCAGCCCAGGGGGGGCGGGCAATCAGCCCCAGCATTTT,CATSPGGAGNQPQHF
-,TRBJ2-5,-,TRBV4-2,TGTGCCAGCAGCCAAGTTTTAAGCTTTAGCGGCGCAGAGACCCAGTACTTC,CASSQVLSFSGAETQYF
TRBD2,TRBJ2-7,-,TRBV27,TGTGCCAGCAGTTTAGTAACTAGCGGGGGCTACGAGCAGTACTTC,CASSLVTSGGYEQYF
-,TRBJ2-7,-,TRBV7-9,TGTGCCAGCAGCTTAGTTAGTAGTACCCACGAGCAGTACTTC,CASSLVSSTHEQYF
-,TRBJ1-2,-,TRBV5-1,TGCGCCAGCAGCTTAGCCGGGAGTAACTATGGCTACACCTTC,CASSLAGSNYGYTF
-,TRBJ2-7,-,TRBV3-1,TGTGCCAGCAGCCAAGATTGGTGGAGGAGCCACGAGCAGTACTTC,CASSQDWWRSHEQYF
TRBD1,TRBJ2-1,-,TRBV12-3/TRBV12-4,TGTGCCAGCAGGCTGGGACAGGCCTACGAGCAGTTCTTC,CASRLGQAYEQFF
-,TRBJ1-6,-,TRBV6-5,TGTGCCAGCAGCCAACCCCTTAGAGCCCTCCACTTT,CASSQPLRALHF
TRBD1,TRBJ2-3,-,TRBV27,TGTGCCAGCAGTTTAAGGACAGGGAGGCATACGCAGTATTTT,CASSLRTGRHTQYF
TRBD1,TRBJ1-1,-,TRBV28,TGTGCCAGCAGTTTAACAGACAGGGCCGACACTGAAGCTTTCTTT,CASSLTDRADTEAFF
-,TRBJ2-3,-,TRBV20-1,TGCAGTGCTAGGGACCCCGGGGGACTCCCCGGGCTGGATTTT,CSARDPGGLPGLDF
-,TRBJ2-4,-,TRBV3-1,TGTGCCAGCAGCGCACCTACTTTCCGCAGGGAGGCCAAAAACATTCAGTACTTC,CASSAPTFRREAKNIQYF
-,TRBJ2-5,-,TRBV7-9,TGTGCCAGCAGCCGTCCCGGGACTGGGTCGGAGACCCAGTACTTC,CASSRPGTGSETQYF
-,TRBJ2-7,-,TRBV15,TGTGCCACCAGCACGTCCAGGGCGCCGTCCTACGAGCAGTACTTC,CATSTSRAPSYEQYF
TRBD1,TRBJ2-7,-,TRBV5-5,TGTGCCAGCAGCGGCACAGGGACAGGCCGCCACGAGCAGTACTTC,CASSGTGTGRHEQYF
-,TRBJ2-3,-,TRBV28,TGTGCCAGCAGTCAGGTCGGCGGCACAGATACGCAGTATTTT,CASSQVGGTDTQYF